This entry describes one TCR beta chain. CDR1 ENHRY and CDR2 SYGVKD come from the germline V gene. With 0 bases clipped from V and 2 bases from J, the junction kept 5 bases outside the gene matches. The CDR3 is 17 residues long. Via MiXCR, TCRdb re-called the 5' RACE reads, giving one row per CDR3 protein. The repertoire consists of approximately 190,000 distinct CDR3 sequences, with around 15% occurring once and the leading ten covering 35% to 50%. The record originates from a study of identical twins. Separately, the same data were catalogued under a study of T cells expressing NK-cell markers. That study reports: Dominant NKG2C+ clonotype frequencies of roughly 1.0-7.0% of CD8+ T cells were measured in over 5 donors.

The receptor was isolated from a woman aged 18-29 years in good health. This chain links TRBV10-3 with TRBJ2-3; 10 bases are shared with TRBD2. Sequencing was done on a sample of CD8+ T cells sorted from blood. The CDR3 here is CAISESGSGRPTDTQYF. CDR3 in DNA: TGTGCCATCAGTGAGTCGGGTAGCGGGAGGCCCACAGATACGCAGTATTTT.